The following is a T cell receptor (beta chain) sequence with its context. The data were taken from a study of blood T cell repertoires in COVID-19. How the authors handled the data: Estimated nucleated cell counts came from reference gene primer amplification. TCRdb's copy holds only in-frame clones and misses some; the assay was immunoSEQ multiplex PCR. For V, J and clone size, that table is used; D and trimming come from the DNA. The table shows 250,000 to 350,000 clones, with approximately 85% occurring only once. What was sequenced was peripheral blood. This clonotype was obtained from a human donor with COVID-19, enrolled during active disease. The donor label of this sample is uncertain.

CDR3 bases: TGTGCCAGCAGTCCACCCCCAGCGGGGCCTAATGAGCAGTTCTTC. The encoded protein is CASSPPPAGPNEQFF. This chain joins TRBV3-1 (or the pseudogene TRBV3-2) and TRBJ2-1, with 7 positions matching TRBD2. The V gene's germline CDR1 is LGHDT and CDR2 YNNKEL (reference sequence). V gave up 6 bases and J gave up 7 bases; unmatched junction bases: 12. The CDR3 spans 15 residues.